The 18 T cell receptor beta chains below were found in one sample sequenced in a study of beta chain features in type 1 diabetes. Reverse transcribing all isolated RNA meant expressed TCRB transcripts were sequenced. Profiling relied on immunoSEQ multiplex PCR, and the TCRdb table lists in-frame clones only, not all of them. The sample includes fewer than 400,000 clones, 8% seen only once; the top ten take more than 0.4%. The sample taken for sequencing was central memory CD4+ T cells from blood. These TCRs come from a woman aged 18-35 years in good health.

This clone was counted a few times. The V and J genes are TRBV28 and TRBJ1-4, with D unclear. CDR3 length: 15 residues. Trimming left V 7 bases short and J 7 bases short, with 19 bases between. The germline gives CDR1 MDHEN, CDR2 SYDVKM. The CDR3 nucleotides read TGTGCCAGCAAAGTTAACAAGGGAGGCGGTGAAAAACTGTTTTTT. It translates to CASKVNKGGGEKLFF.

This clone was recorded a few times. This chain connects TRBV28 to TRBJ1-2, with a possible D match to TRBD1 (6 bases). The CDR3 is 15 amino acids. V lost 8 bases to trimming and J lost 3 bases, with 19 bases between them. Germline V gene data show CDR1 as MDHEN and CDR2 as SYDVKM. The DNA of the CDR3 is TGTGCCAGCCGGGGGCAGAGAGGTTGGGACTATGGCTACACCTTC. Translated, it gives CASRGQRGWDYGYTF.

This clone was seen a handful of times. The rearrangement joins TRBV29-1 to TRBJ1-4; a possible D gene is TRBD1 (6 bases). CDR3 length: 13 residues. Looked up from germline, CDR1 is SQVTM and CDR2 is ANQGSEA. With 6 bases removed from V and 4 bases from J, the gap between germline ends came to 12 bases. The DNA of the CDR3 is TGCAGCGTGCCCGGGGGCAATAATGAAAAACTGTTTTTT. Amino acids: CSVPGGNNEKLFF. Together with reference TRBV29-1 and TRBJ1-4, the CDR3 gives the full variable domain: SAVISQKPSRDICQRGTSLTIQCQVDSQVTMMFWYRQQPGQSLTLIATANQGSEATYESGFVIDKFPISRPNLTFSTLTVSNMSPEDSSIYLCSVPGGNNEKLFFGSGTQLSVL.

This clone was seen at least ten times. This chain joins TRBV7-9 and TRBJ2-7, with a tentative D call TRBD2 (6 bases). The CDR3 is made up of 14 amino acids. The germline CDR1 and CDR2 sequences are SEHNR and FQNEAQ (reference sequence). Deletions cut 5 bases from V and 3 bases from J, with 14 bases between. The CDR3 nucleotides are TGTGCCAGCAGCGGCGGGACCCTCGACTACGAGCAGTACTTC. Translated: CASSGGTLDYEQYF.

The rearrangement joins TRBV5-8 to TRBJ2-1, with D perhaps assigned TRBD1 or TRBD2 (5 bases each). V was clipped by 1 base and J by 10 bases, with 15 bases between them. From germline, CDR1 is SGHTS and CDR2 YDEGEE. The CDR3 covers 14 residues. CDR3 DNA: TGTGCCAGCAGCTTGCCCGAGGGTGGGGACGAGCAGTTCTTC. It encodes CASSLPEGGDEQFF. The full variable domain, rest sourced from reference TRBV5-8 and TRBJ2-1, is EAGVTQSPTHLIKTRGQQATLRCSPISGHTSVYWYQQALGLGLQFLLWYDEGEERNRGNFPPRFSGRQFPNYSSELNVNALELEDSALYLCASSLPEGGDEQFFGPGTRLTVL.

In its sample, this clone was seen a few times. V usage is TRBV27 and J usage is TRBJ2-1; the match to TRBD1 covers 7 bases. V gave up 3 bases and J gave up 15 bases; unmatched junction bases: 20. Germline values: CDR1 MNHEY, CDR2 SMNVEV (reference sequence). The CDR3 runs 16 residues. CDR3 DNA sequence: TGTGCCAGCAGTTTTTCCCGGGGACAGCCCGGGGTTGATCTGTTCTTC. Protein sequence: CASSFSRGQPGVDLFF.

Only a few counts were recorded for this clone. This chain joins TRBV9 and TRBJ2-5, with D possibly TRBD2 on 6 matching bases. Germline assignment: CDR1 SGDLS and CDR2 YYNGEE. The CDR3 is 14 amino acids. With 4 bases removed from V and 4 bases from J, the gap between germline ends came to 14 bases. The CDR3 DNA sequence: TGTGCCAGCAGCCCACGACTAGACCGAGAGACCCAGTACTTC. This gives the protein CASSPRLDRETQYF.

There are a few counts of this clone. The rearrangement links TRBV5-1 to TRBJ2-7; D ambiguous. CDR3 length: 15 residues. Trimming removed 0 bases from V and 3 bases from J, with 13 bases in between. The germline CDR1 and CDR2 sequences are SGHRS and YFSETQ. CDR3 region: CASSLGAGRDYEQYF. CDR3 DNA sequence: TGCGCCAGCAGCTTGGGGGCAGGACGCGACTACGAGCAGTACTTC.

The V call is TRBV16, the J call TRBJ2-7; TRBD2 aligns across 8 bases. V dropped 4 bases and J dropped 0; count of bases not matched to a gene: 5. The CDR3 has 15 residues. CDR1 and CDR2 (germline): KGHSY, FQNENV. CDR3 loop: CASSPGGGSSYEQYF. As DNA, the CDR3 is TGTGCCAGCAGCCCGGGCGGGGGGAGCTCCTACGAGCAGTACTTC.

The V and J genes are TRBV2 and TRBJ1-1; D perhaps matches TRBD1 (6 bases). Trimming took 7 bases from V and 4 from J, leaving 16 bases between them. CDR1 and CDR2 (germline): SNHLY, FYNNEI. The CDR3 totals 14 residues. This CDR3 reads CASTPEGGITEAFF. For the CDR3, the DNA is TGTGCCAGCACTCCGGAGGGGGGGATCACTGAAGCTTTCTTT.

This clone was observed a handful of times. The chain uses TRBV15 and TRBJ2-1, with a tentative D call TRBD1 (6 bases). Looked up from germline, CDR1 is LNHNV and CDR2 is YYDKDF (reference sequence). CDR3 size: 12 residues. Trimming took 3 bases from V and 10 from J, leaving 10 bases between them. CDR3 nucleotides: TGTGCCACCAGCAGCTCTACAGGGGAGCAGTTCTTC. Its translation is CATSSSTGEQFF. The entire variable domain, with the rest obtained from reference TRBV15 and TRBJ2-1, is as follows: DAMVIQNPRYQVTQFGKPVTLSCSQTLNHNVMYWYQQKSSQAPKLLFHYYDKDFNNEADTPDNFQSRRPNTSFCFLDIRSPGLGDTAMYLCATSSSTGEQFFGPGTRLTVL.

Turning to this clone: This same CDR3 is encoded by further DNA sequences in the sample. The V call is TRBV29-1, the J call TRBJ2-5, with 11 bases aligning to TRBD2. Germline loops: CDR1 SQVTM, CDR2 ANQGSEA. Trimming removed 2 bases from V and 4 bases from J; junction bases left unmatched: 3. The CDR3 loop spans 14 amino acids. The CDR3 here is CSVELGLAGETQYF. CDR3 nucleotides: TGCAGCGTTGAATTAGGACTAGCGGGAGAGACCCAGTACTTC.

The CDR3 bases are TGTGCCAGCTCTTTCAAACAGGGCACTGAAGCTTTCTTT. This encodes CASSFKQGTEAFF. The chain combines TRBV18 with TRBJ1-1; D possibly corresponds to TRBD1 (6 bases). This CDR3 has 13 amino acids. Germline V CDR1 and CDR2: KGHSH, LQKENI. V lost 6 bases and J 4 bases, leaving 12 bases between the germline ends. The full variable domain, in which reference TRBV18 and TRBJ1-1 provide the parts outside the CDR3, is NAGVMQNPRHLVRRRGQEARLRCSPMKGHSHVYWYRQLPEEGLKFMVYLQKENIIDESGMPKERFSAEFPKEGPSILRIQQVVRGDSAAYFCASSFKQGTEAFFGQGTRLTVV.

The sample holds a few counts of this clone. The chain uses TRBV14 and TRBJ2-5; 9 bases fit TRBD2. Germline trimming cut 0 bases from V and 4 bases from J; bases unmatched to any gene: 6. Germline loops: CDR1 SGHDN, CDR2 FVKESK. The CDR3 is 16 residues long. The CDR3 DNA reads TGTGCCAGCAGCCAAGACCCCGGACTAGCGCGAGAGACCCAGTACTTC. It translates to CASSQDPGLARETQYF.

The chain uses TRBV4-1 and TRBJ1-5; the D gene is possibly TRBD1 (5 bases). V was trimmed by 5 bases and J by 3 bases, leaving 14 bases between them. Germline assignment: CDR1 MGHRA and CDR2 YSYEKL. The CDR3 consists of 15 residues. CDR3 coding DNA: TGCGCCAGCAGCTCCCAGGGTGGGCTCAATCAGCCCCAGCATTTT. Protein sequence: CASSSQGGLNQPQHF.

This clone showed up many times. The chain carries TRBV5-4 and TRBJ2-2; 10 bases align to TRBD2. The CDR3 has 16 amino acids. The trim removed 0 bases at V and 6 bases at J, leaving 5 bases unmatched. Germline CDR1 and CDR2: SGHNT and YYREEE (reference sequence). In DNA form, the CDR3 reads TGTGCCAGCAGCTTGGCTAGCGGGAGTTCGGCCGGGGAGCTGTTTTTT. Translation gives CASSLASGSSAGELFF.

This clone was seen many times. V is TRBV2 and J is TRBJ1-1; D is uncertain. The CDR3 loop spans 13 amino acids. With 1 base removed from V and 3 bases from J, the gap between germline ends came to 6 bases. Germline V CDR1 and CDR2: SNHLY, FYNNEI. DNA of the CDR3: TGTGCCAGCAGTGAAGAAGGGTACACTGAAGCTTTCTTT. Its protein is CASSEEGYTEAFF. Based on the CDR3 plus reference TRBV2 and TRBJ1-1, the full variable domain is EPEVTQTPSHQVTQMGQEVILRCVPISNHLYFYWYRQILGQKVEFLVSFYNNEISEKSEIFDDQFSVERPDGSNFTLKIRSTKLEDSAMYFCASSEEGYTEAFFGQGTRLTVV.

In this sample, this clone turned up a few times. J is TRBJ1-2 and V is TRBV7-2; D might be TRBD1 (5 bases). Germline CDR1 SGHTA, CDR2 FQGNSA. The CDR3 runs to 15 residues. V was clipped by 3 bases and J by 8 bases, with 19 bases between them. DNA for the CDR3: TGTGCCAGCAGCTTGGACCCCGACAGCGCTCTGGGCTACACCTTC. Its translation is CASSLDPDSALGYTF.